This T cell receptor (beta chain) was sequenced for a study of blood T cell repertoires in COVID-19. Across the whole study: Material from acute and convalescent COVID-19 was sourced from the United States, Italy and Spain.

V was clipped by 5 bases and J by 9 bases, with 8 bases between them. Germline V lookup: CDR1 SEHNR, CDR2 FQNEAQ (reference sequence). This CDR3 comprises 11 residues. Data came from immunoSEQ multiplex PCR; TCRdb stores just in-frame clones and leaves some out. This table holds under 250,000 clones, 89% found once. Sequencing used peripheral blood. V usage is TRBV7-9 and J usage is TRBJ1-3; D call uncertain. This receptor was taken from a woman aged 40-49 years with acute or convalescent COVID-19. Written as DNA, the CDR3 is TGTGCCAGCAGCCTTACCAGCACCATATATTTT. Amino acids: CASSLTSTIYF.